The 21 T cell receptor beta chains reported below all come from one sample, sequenced in a study of breast tumors, draining lymph nodes, adjacent tissues. Samples came from axillary lymph nodes draining the breast cancer. MiXCR, run by TCRdb on the multiplex PCR reads, gives a single entry per CDR3 protein. Altogether over 250,000 distinct CDR3 sequences are present, about 30% being singletons, with the ten largest covering over 0.95%. Sequencing was carried out using axillary lymph node tissue. The receptors were gathered from a female donor with breast cancer. Some clones in this sample may be carry-over from other donors' samples.

V is TRBV20-1 and J is TRBJ1-1; D is unresolved. In germline, CDR1 is DFQATT, CDR2 SNEGSKA (reference sequence). CDR3 length equals 13 residues. V dropped 6 bases and J dropped 3 bases, with 14 bases sitting between them. CDR3 protein: CSAAQPRDTEAFF. The CDR3 nucleotides are TGCAGTGCGGCTCAGCCACGGGACACTGAAGCTTTCTTT.

V is TRBV9 and J is TRBJ2-5; TRBD2 is a possible D gene (5 bases). This CDR3 has 16 amino acids. Per the germline V gene, CDR1 is SGDLS and CDR2 is YYNGEE. Trimming took 4 bases from V and 3 from J, leaving 19 bases between them. CDR3 bases: TGTGCCAGCAGCCCAGGAGCGGTAGGCGCAAAAGAGACCCAGTACTTC. As protein: CASSPGAVGAKETQYF. Supplemented by reference TRBV9 and TRBJ2-5, the full variable domain reads DSGVTQTPKHLITATGQRVTLRCSPRSGDLSVYWYQQSLDQGLQFLIQYYNGEERAKGNILERFSAQQFPDLHSELNLSSLELGDSALYFCASSPGAVGAKETQYFGPGTRLLVL.

The rearrangement joins TRBV6-1 to TRBJ1-2; 8 bases align to TRBD1. The CDR3 runs 14 residues. CDR1 and CDR2 from the germline V gene are MNHNS and SASEGT. Trimming removed 7 bases from V and 8 bases from J; junction bases left unmatched: 12. CDR3 protein: CASILPGGVWGYTF. CDR3 coding DNA: TGTGCCAGCATCTTACCAGGGGGCGTCTGGGGCTACACCTTC.

This clonotype was seen at least ten times. The V and J genes are TRBV4-1 and TRBJ2-2, with unresolved D. CDR3 length: 18 amino acids. Germline V gene data show CDR1 as MGHRA and CDR2 as YSYEKL. Trimming shortened V by 4 bases and J by 2 bases, and 20 bases separated the two germline ends. CDR3 bases: TGCGCCAGCAGCCGCAGTCCGAGGTCTGGCCGAAACACCGGGGAGCTGTTTTTT. It codes for CASSRSPRSGRNTGELFF.

The CDR3 bases are TGTGCCAGCAGTGATATTCCAGGACAGGGGAAATACGAGCAGTACTTC. It yields the protein CASSDIPGQGKYEQYF. The rearrangement uses TRBV25-1 and TRBJ2-7; 9 bases line up with TRBD1. V shed 3 bases and J 4 bases; nucleotides not matched to a gene: 10. Per germline, CDR1 MGHDK and CDR2 SYGVNS. This CDR3 has 16 residues.

This clonotype came up many times. DNA for the CDR3: TGTGCCAGCAGTGAAGTGAAGGGGTTTGCAACTAATGAAAAACTGTTTTTT. Translation: CASSEVKGFATNEKLFF. This rearrangement joins TRBV6-1 to TRBJ1-4, with D possibly TRBD1 on 5 matching bases. Germline-derived CDR1 and CDR2 are MNHNS and SASEGT. The length of the CDR3 is 17 residues. V gave up 1 base and J gave up 0 bases, with 12 bases separating them.

Ten or more counts support this clonotype. The chain recombines TRBV25-1 with TRBJ2-1; TRBD2 matches 11 bases. The germline gives CDR1 MGHDK, CDR2 SYGVNS. The CDR3 consists of 13 residues. V gave up 10 bases and J gave up 4 bases; unmatched junction bases: 3. CDR3 DNA: TGTGCCACCCTAGCGGGAGGATACAATGAGCAGTTCTTC. It is translated as CATLAGGYNEQFF.

The chain uses TRBV11-3 and TRBJ2-3; the D gene is possibly TRBD2 (6 bases). Germline V gene sequence: CDR1 SGHNT, CDR2 YENEEA. This CDR3 region has 15 residues. Trimming removed 5 bases from V and 11 bases from J, with 23 bases in between. As DNA, the CDR3 is TGTGCCAGCAGCGATAGCGGCTTCCCTGGAGATGAGCAGTATTTT. It translates to CASSDSGFPGDEQYF.

Remarks on this clonotype: This sequence may be a read error, since a much larger clone differs from it by one base. The chain joins TRBV20-1 to TRBJ1-2; D unresolved. Trimming removed 0 bases from V and 4 bases from J, with 15 bases in between. Germline assignment: CDR1 DFQATT and CDR2 SNEGSKA (reference sequence). This CDR3 is 15 amino acids long. For the CDR3, the DNA is TGCAGTGCTAGAGAGGGCCCTATAGTGAGCTATGGCTACACCTTC. Translating gives CSAREGPIVSYGYTF.

This clonotype was observed many times. CDR3: CASSLPSSIEQFF. CDR3 bases: TGTGCCAGCAGCTTGCCCAGTAGTATTGAGCAGTTCTTC. The chain carries TRBV7-9 and TRBJ2-1; no reliable D call. CDR1 SEHNR and CDR2 FQNEAQ come from the germline V gene (reference sequence). The CDR3 is 13 residues long. Trimming removed 3 bases from V and 9 bases from J, with 12 bases in between.

The sample holds many counts of this clonotype. V gene TRBV6-1 combines with J gene TRBJ1-2; 10 bases are a match to TRBD1. Germline V CDR1 and CDR2: MNHNS, SASEGT. V gave up 8 bases and J gave up 8 bases; unmatched junction bases: 8. CDR3 length: 13 residues. The CDR3 is CASPGGQGSGYTF. In DNA form, the CDR3 reads TGTGCCAGCCCAGGGGGACAGGGGAGCGGCTACACCTTC.

The table lists this clonotype with many counts. This rearrangement joins TRBV12-3 or TRBV12-4 to TRBJ2-1; D remains ambiguous. The CDR3 runs 11 residues. V was shortened by 5 bases and J by 8 bases, with 7 bases between the two germline ends. The CDR3 sequence is CASSPRHEQFF. The CDR3, as DNA: TGTGCCAGCAGTCCCCGCCATGAGCAGTTCTTC.

This clonotype showed up just a few times. This may be a read error: a much more frequent sequence differs by one nucleotide. V usage is TRBV11-2 and J usage is TRBJ2-5; D not certain. There are 15 residues in the CDR3. Trimming took off 2 bases at V and 4 bases at J, with 14 bases between the two ends. From germline, CDR1 is SGHAT and CDR2 FQNNGV. CDR3 nucleotide sequence: TGTGCCAGCAGCTTATCTGGTTTCACGGGAGAGACCCAGTACTTC. It translates to CASSLSGFTGETQYF.

The chain has TRBV7-2 and TRBJ2-5, with D tentatively TRBD1 (5 bases). V lost 5 bases and J lost 0, with 13 bases in between. This CDR3 has 15 amino acids. CDR1 is SGHTA and CDR2 is FQGNSA in the germline V gene. The DNA of the CDR3 is TGTGCCAGCAGCCGGAGACAGACGTACCAAGAGACCCAGTACTTC. It specifies CASSRRQTYQETQYF.

This clonotype has a count of ten or more. The chain employs TRBV3-1 and TRBJ1-6, with TRBD1 identical over 10 bases. CDR1 and CDR2 (germline): LGHDT, YNNKEL (reference sequence). V was pared by 3 bases and J by 8 bases, with 4 bases of the junction left unmatched. The CDR3 runs to 15 residues. CDR3 region: CASSQTGTGDSPLHF. Written as DNA, the CDR3 is TGTGCCAGCAGCCAGACCGGGACAGGGGATTCACCCCTCCACTTT.

This clonotype came up many times. The V gene is TRBV25-1, the J gene TRBJ2-3, with TRBD2 matching over 10 bases. This CDR3 region has 14 residues. Germline CDR1 is MGHDK and CDR2 is SYGVNS. V dropped 8 bases and J dropped 5; count of bases not matched to a gene: 7. CDR3 in DNA: TGTGCCAGCCGGAGCGGGAGGGTGGTAGATACGCAGTATTTT. This encodes CASRSGRVVDTQYF.

This chain uses TRBV20-1 with TRBJ1-4, with D unresolved. Trimming left V 0 bases short and J 5 bases short, with 19 bases between. CDR1 DFQATT and CDR2 SNEGSKA come from the germline V gene (reference sequence). This CDR3 has 17 amino acids. CDR3 in DNA: TGCAGTGCTAGAGATTCGGAGCGGCCTTCCTACAATGAAAAACTGTTTTTT. Its protein is CSARDSERPSYNEKLFF.

A note on this clonotype: Mismatch with germline at one junction end may stem from a read error. The chain combines TRBV6-5 with TRBJ2-2; tentatively, D is TRBD2 (5 bases). The CDR3 consists of 16 residues. Germline V gives CDR1 MNHEY, CDR2 SVGAGI. In nucleotides, the CDR3 is TGTGCCAGCAGTCACTCTCGTCGAAATGAACACCGGGGAGCTGTTTTT. The encoded protein is CASSHSRRNEHRGAVF.

In this sample, this clonotype turned up a few times. This chain's CDR3 is CSAMQDTEAFF. CDR3 bases: TGCAGCGCTATGCAGGACACTGAAGCTTTCTTT. The chain links TRBV29-1 to TRBJ1-1; D is unresolved. The CDR3 runs to 11 residues. CDR1 is SQVTM and CDR2 is ANQGSEA in the germline V gene. The V end lost 7 bases, the J end lost 3 bases, and 9 bases lay between the germline ends.

This rearrangement joins TRBV6-1 to TRBJ2-5; D is undetermined. The CDR3 is made up of 13 amino acids. V was pared by 7 bases and J by 7 bases, with 16 bases between. Looked up from germline, CDR1 is MNHNS and CDR2 is SASEGT. The CDR3 region is CASTTTVPVTQYF. The CDR3 nucleotides are TGTGCCAGCACCACAACCGTGCCTGTGACCCAGTACTTC.

At least ten counts were recorded for this clonotype. J is TRBJ1-5 and V is TRBV7-2; the match to TRBD1 covers 8 bases. The CDR3 totals 15 residues. CDR1 is SGHTA and CDR2 is FQGNSA in the germline V gene. V lost 5 bases, J lost 3 bases, and 6 bases stayed unmatched. Here the CDR3 DNA reads TGTGCCAGCAGCCCGGACAGGGAACTCAATCAGCCCCAGCATTTT. Its translation is CASSPDRELNQPQHF.